Described below is a single T cell receptor (beta chain) sequence and its context. Participants were placed into cohorts based on the clinical history they reported. Germline V CDR1 and CDR2: LGHNA, YSLEER. This CDR3 spans 15 amino acids. The V end was cut by 4 bases, the J end by 0 bases, with 10 bases between. This specimen belongs to a study of blood T cell repertoires in COVID-19. Study-level background: From the United States, Italy and Spain came samples of acute and convalescent COVID-19.

Measured with immunoSEQ multiplex PCR; TCRdb has only the in-frame clones, and not every one. Of roughly 380,000 clones in the sample, over 75% were seen once. What was sequenced was PBMCs or T cells enriched from blood (not recorded which). The rearrangement joins TRBV4-3 to TRBJ1-3, with D hard to call. The sequence derives from a man under 40 who had recovered from COVID-19. The CDR3 here is CASSLGSSSGNTIYF. CDR3 coding DNA: TGCGCCAGCAGCCTAGGTTCTAGCTCTGGAAACACCATATATTTT.